These T cell receptor beta chains were read from a single sample in a study of blood T cell repertoires in COVID-19. TCRdb's copy holds only in-frame clones and misses some; the assay was immunoSEQ multiplex PCR. The data show some 260,000 clones, with under 90% seen just once and roughly 4% held by the top ten. Specimen: PBMCs or T cells enriched from blood (not recorded which). All receptors derive from a young man with acute COVID-19. CDR3s include the opening cysteine and the closing phenylalanine or tryptophan. Fields, in order: J gene, clone size, V gene, D gene, CDR3 protein, CDR3 DNA. A D gene is named only where the DNA matches it firmly. Clone sizes are given selectively: once, few, many, or a class where the clone is expanded.

j_gene: TRBJ1-6; abundance: .; v_gene: TRBV9; d_gene: .; CDR3aa: CASSSSDSRSNSPLHF; CDR3nt: .
j_gene: TRBJ2-1; abundance: .; v_gene: TRBV7-8; d_gene: TRBD2; CDR3aa: CASSPLAGRIGYEQFF; CDR3nt: TGTGCCAGCAGCCCCTTAGCGGGTCGAATCGGTTATGAGCAGTTCTTC
j_gene: TRBJ1-2; abundance: .; v_gene: TRBV27; d_gene: TRBD1; CDR3aa: CASRNSGGYYGYTF; CDR3nt: TGTGCCAGCAGGAACTCAGGGGGATACTATGGCTACACCTTC
j_gene: TRBJ2-6; abundance: .; v_gene: TRBV19; d_gene: .; CDR3aa: CASSITSNSGANVLTF; CDR3nt: TGTGCCAGTAGTATAACCAGTAACTCTGGGGCCAACGTCCTGACTTTC
j_gene: TRBJ2-2; abundance: once; v_gene: TRBV6-2/TRBV6-3; d_gene: .; CDR3aa: CASSYVERFPGELFF; CDR3nt: TGTGCCAGCAGTTACGTAGAACGCTTCCCCGGGGAGCTGTTTTTT
j_gene: TRBJ2-2; abundance: .; v_gene: TRBV25-1; d_gene: .; CDR3aa: CASSEWGGAGSTGELFF; CDR3nt: TGTGCCAGCAGTGAATGGGGTGGGGCCGGTTCGACCGGGGAGCTGTTTTTT
j_gene: TRBJ1-6; abundance: .; v_gene: TRBV14; d_gene: .; CDR3aa: CASSQMTGGYSPLHF; CDR3nt: TGTGCCAGCAGCCAAATGACTGGAGGGTATTCACCCCTCCACTTT
j_gene: TRBJ2-5; abundance: .; v_gene: TRBV5-1; d_gene: TRBD2; CDR3aa: CASSLEAGGQETQYF; CDR3nt: TGCGCCAGCAGCTTGGAAGCGGGGGGCCAAGAGACCCAGTACTTC
j_gene: TRBJ2-5; abundance: .; v_gene: TRBV7-2; d_gene: TRBD2; CDR3aa: CASVRASGRVAETQYF; CDR3nt: TGTGCCAGCGTCAGGGCTAGCGGGAGGGTGGCGGAGACCCAGTACTTC
j_gene: TRBJ1-1; abundance: .; v_gene: TRBV5-5; d_gene: TRBD1; CDR3aa: CASSLVTGGVSRQAFF; CDR3nt: TGTGCCAGCAGCTTGGTAACAGGGGGGGTTTCCCGCCAAGCTTTCTTT
j_gene: TRBJ2-1; abundance: .; v_gene: TRBV6-5; d_gene: TRBD1; CDR3aa: CASTSRQGARNEQFF; CDR3nt: TGTGCCAGCACGTCCCGACAGGGGGCGCGTAATGAGCAGTTCTTC
j_gene: TRBJ2-3; abundance: .; v_gene: TRBV19; d_gene: TRBD2; CDR3aa: CASSSPRTLGLAGGRDTQYF; CDR3nt: TGTGCCAGTAGTAGCCCCCGAACCCTGGGACTAGCGGGGGGGAGGGATACGCAGTATTTT
j_gene: TRBJ2-2; abundance: .; v_gene: TRBV4-2; d_gene: TRBD2; CDR3aa: CASSQGLAGGRGGELFF; CDR3nt: TGTGCCAGCAGCCAGGGACTAGCGGGGGGGCGAGGTGGGGAGCTGTTTTTT
j_gene: TRBJ2-2; abundance: few; v_gene: TRBV25-1; d_gene: TRBD2; CDR3aa: CASSAWGGRNTGELFF; CDR3nt: TGTGCCAGCAGTGCGTGGGGCGGGAGAAACACCGGGGAGCTGTTTTTT
j_gene: TRBJ2-2; abundance: .; v_gene: TRBV18; d_gene: .; CDR3aa: CASSTQTGELFF; CDR3nt: TGTGCCAGCTCAACGCAGACCGGGGAGCTGTTTTTT
j_gene: TRBJ2-3; abundance: .; v_gene: TRBV2; d_gene: .; CDR3aa: CASSEHRGTDTQYF; CDR3nt: TGTGCCAGCAGTGAACACAGAGGCACAGATACGCAGTATTTT
j_gene: TRBJ2-5; abundance: .; v_gene: TRBV2; d_gene: TRBD1; CDR3aa: CASSAQTGEETQYF; CDR3nt: TGTGCCAGCAGCGCACAGACAGGGGAGGAGACCCAGTACTTC
j_gene: TRBJ1-2; abundance: .; v_gene: TRBV4-3; d_gene: TRBD1; CDR3aa: CASSQDLRGQGQGYGYTF; CDR3nt: TGCGCCAGCAGCCAAGATCTCCGAGGACAGGGACAAGGCTATGGCTACACCTTC
j_gene: TRBJ2-3; abundance: once; v_gene: TRBV3-1/TRBV3-2; d_gene: .; CDR3aa: CASSQGTSTQYF; CDR3nt: TGTGCCAGCAGCCAAGGAACTAGTACGCAGTATTTT
j_gene: TRBJ1-6; abundance: .; v_gene: TRBV6-5; d_gene: .; CDR3aa: CASGVINLIIRSLHF; CDR3nt: TGTGCAAGTGGTGTGATAAACTTAATAATTCGATCCCTCCACTTT
j_gene: TRBJ1-5; abundance: .; v_gene: TRBV7-6; d_gene: .; CDR3aa: CAPLFRADNQPQHF; CDR3nt: TGTGCCCCCCTTTTCAGGGCCGACAATCAGCCCCAGCATTTT
j_gene: TRBJ1-2; abundance: .; v_gene: TRBV25-1; d_gene: .; CDR3aa: CASSEWGGGGYTF; CDR3nt: TGTGCCAGCAGTGAATGGGGGGGAGGAGGCTACACCTTC
j_gene: TRBJ2-3; abundance: many; v_gene: TRBV29-1; d_gene: .; CDR3aa: CSVDRSDTQYF; CDR3nt: TGCAGCGTTGATCGGTCGGATACGCAGTATTTT
j_gene: TRBJ1-1; abundance: .; v_gene: TRBV6-5; d_gene: .; CDR3aa: CASKRMNTEAFF; CDR3nt: TGTGCCAGCAAGAGGATGAACACTGAAGCTTTCTTT
j_gene: TRBJ1-4; abundance: .; v_gene: TRBV27; d_gene: .; CDR3aa: CASSLYPGTNEKLFF; CDR3nt: TGTGCCAGCAGTTTATATCCAGGGACTAATGAAAAACTGTTTTTT
j_gene: TRBJ2-3; abundance: .; v_gene: TRBV6-5; d_gene: TRBD2; CDR3aa: CASSRLAGTDTQYF; CDR3nt: TGTGCCAGCAGTCGCCTAGCGGGGACAGATACGCAGTATTTT
j_gene: TRBJ2-1; abundance: .; v_gene: TRBV18; d_gene: TRBD2; CDR3aa: CASSPELAGGNNEQFF; CDR3nt: TGTGCCAGCTCACCCGAACTAGCGGGGGGAAACAATGAGCAGTTCTTC
j_gene: TRBJ1-2; abundance: .; v_gene: TRBV6-1; d_gene: TRBD1; CDR3aa: CASSETRTGAYGYTF; CDR3nt: TGTGCCAGCAGTGAAACGAGGACAGGGGCCTATGGCTACACCTTC
j_gene: TRBJ2-1; abundance: .; v_gene: TRBV19; d_gene: .; CDR3aa: CASSMGTSDEQFF; CDR3nt: TGTGCCAGTAGTATGGGCACATCGGATGAGCAGTTCTTC
j_gene: TRBJ1-2; abundance: .; v_gene: TRBV29-1; d_gene: .; CDR3aa: CSVHSSGYTF; CDR3nt: TGCAGCGTTCATTCTAGCGGCTACACCTTC
j_gene: TRBJ2-1; abundance: .; v_gene: TRBV6-5; d_gene: TRBD2; CDR3aa: CASSYSSSGSSHEQFF; CDR3nt: TGTGCCAGCAGTTACTCTTCTAGCGGGAGTTCCCACGAGCAGTTCTTC
j_gene: TRBJ1-3; abundance: .; v_gene: TRBV7-6; d_gene: .; CDR3aa: CASSPRPGLSGNTIYF; CDR3nt: TGTGCCAGCAGCCCCAGACCAGGACTCTCTGGAAACACCATATATTTT
j_gene: TRBJ1-2; abundance: .; v_gene: TRBV29-1; d_gene: .; CDR3aa: CSVVGTGNGYTF; CDR3nt: TGCAGCGTGGTGGGAACAGGGAATGGCTACACCTTC